Below, one T cell receptor (beta chain) is given with its context. The sample belongs to a study of T cell changes during pregnancy in multiple sclerosis. The protocol was immunoSEQ multiplex PCR, while the TCRdb copy is restricted to in-frame clones and leaves out a portion. The sample holds about 69,000 clones, approximately 90% seen once. This TCR was recovered from a female donor with multiple sclerosis, enrolled in a pregnancy study. The sequences come from peripheral blood, collected in the third trimester of pregnancy.

The CDR3 DNA follows: TGTGCCAGCAGCTACGGACTAGCGGGGGAGTACGAGCAGTACTTC. Translating it yields CASSYGLAGEYEQYF. The chain carries TRBV5-4 and TRBJ2-7; 13 nucleotides match TRBD2. Germline CDR1 and CDR2: SGHNT and YYREEE (reference sequence). V gave up 3 bases and J gave up 4 bases; unmatched junction bases: 4. This CDR3 region has 15 residues.